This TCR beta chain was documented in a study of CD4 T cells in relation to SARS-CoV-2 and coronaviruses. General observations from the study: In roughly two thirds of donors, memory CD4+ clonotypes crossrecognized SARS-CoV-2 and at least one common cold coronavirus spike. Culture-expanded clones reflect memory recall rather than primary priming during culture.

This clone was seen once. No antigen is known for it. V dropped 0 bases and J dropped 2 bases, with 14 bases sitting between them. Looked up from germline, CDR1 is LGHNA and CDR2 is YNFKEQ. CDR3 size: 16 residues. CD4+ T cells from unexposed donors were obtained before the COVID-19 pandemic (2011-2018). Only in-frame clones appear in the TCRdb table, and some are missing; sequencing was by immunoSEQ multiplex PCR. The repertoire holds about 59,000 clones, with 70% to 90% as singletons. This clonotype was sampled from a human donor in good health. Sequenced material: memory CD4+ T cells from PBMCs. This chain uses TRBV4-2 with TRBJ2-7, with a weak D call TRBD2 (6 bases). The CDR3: CASSQDVSRDPYEQYF. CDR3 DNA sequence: TGTGCCAGCAGCCAAGATGTCTCGCGGGACCCCTACGAGCAGTACTTC.